A single sample gave rise to the 24 T cell receptor beta chains below, sequenced in a study of cytomegalovirus exposure and HLA in healthy donors. Vbeta (60) and Jbeta (13) primers were used in the PCR. Measured with immunoSEQ multiplex PCR; TCRdb has only the in-frame clones, and not every one. Of 150,000 to 200,000 clones in the sample, approximately 79% were seen once. Sequences were obtained from PBMCs. The origin of the receptors is a man in his fifties or sixties in good health and CMV-seropositive.

The rearrangement links TRBV7-2 to TRBJ2-5; D uncertain. Trimming removed 2 bases from V and 5 bases from J, with 6 bases in between. CDR3 length: 12 amino acids. CDR1 SGHTA and CDR2 FQGNSA come from the germline V gene. For the CDR3, the DNA is TGTGCCAGCAGCTTAATCCGGGAGACCCAGTACTTC. This encodes CASSLIRETQYF. Combining the CDR3 with reference TRBV7-2 and TRBJ2-5 gives the whole variable domain GAGVSQSPSNKVTEKGKDVELRCDPISGHTALYWYRQSLGQGLEFLIYFQGNSAPDKSGLPSDRFSAERTGGSVSTLTIQRTQQEDSAVYLCASSLIRETQYFGPGTRLLVL.

The CDR3 sequence is CASSYKQSTGELFF. As DNA, the CDR3 is TGTGCCAGCAGTTACAAACAGTCCACCGGGGAGCTGTTTTTT. The V and J genes are TRBV6-5 and TRBJ2-2; D gene uncertain. Trimming took 2 bases from V and 4 from J, leaving 8 bases between them. The germline V gene encodes CDR1 MNHEY and CDR2 SVGAGI. The CDR3 has 14 amino acids.

V gene TRBV27 combines with J gene TRBJ2-6; TRBD1 matches at 8 bases. The V gene end was trimmed by 5 bases and the J gene end by 0 bases; junction bases not matched to a gene: 9. CDR3 size: 18 residues. Germline CDR1 is MNHEY and CDR2 is SMNVEV (reference sequence). The CDR3 protein is CASSTRSGGASGANVLTF. The CDR3 nucleotides read TGTGCCAGCAGTACCAGATCAGGGGGCGCCTCTGGGGCCAACGTCCTGACTTTC.

This clone was detected once. The rearrangement uses TRBV7-8 and TRBJ1-1, with 9 bases aligning to TRBD1. This CDR3 has 15 residues. V lost 3 bases to trimming and J lost 4 bases; unmatched junction nucleotides: 6. The germline gives CDR1 SGHVS, CDR2 FQNEAQ. The CDR3 DNA sequence: TGTGCCAGCAGCTTTTACAGGGGACAGGGCACTGAAGCTTTCTTT. As protein: CASSFYRGQGTEAFF.

This sequence joins TRBV19 and TRBJ1-2, with D perhaps matching TRBD1 (5 bases). Looked up from germline, CDR1 is LNHDA and CDR2 is SQIVND (reference sequence). Trimming removed 4 bases at V and 0 bases at J, with 12 bases between. This CDR3 comprises 15 residues. The CDR3 region has the DNA TGTGCCAGTAGTACTAAATGGGGCCCTAACTATGGCTACACCTTC. This encodes CASSTKWGPNYGYTF.

V gene TRBV18 combines with J gene TRBJ2-5; a weak D match, TRBD1 (5 bases). The CDR3 has 13 residues. The germline V gene has CDR1 KGHSH and CDR2 LQKENI. V shed 4 bases and J shed 4 bases, with 10 bases lying between them. CDR3 sequence: CASSQGMRETQYF. The CDR3 DNA follows: TGTGCCAGCTCACAGGGGATGAGAGAGACCCAGTACTTC. The entire variable domain, with the rest obtained from reference TRBV18 and TRBJ2-5, is as follows: NAGVMQNPRHLVRRRGQEARLRCSPMKGHSHVYWYRQLPEEGLKFMVYLQKENIIDESGMPKERFSAEFPKEGPSILRIQQVVRGDSAAYFCASSQGMRETQYFGPGTRLLVL.

This chain uses TRBV4-2 with TRBJ1-5, with 7 bases identical to TRBD1. The V gene end was trimmed by 0 bases and the J gene end by 5 bases; junction bases not matched to a gene: 4. The CDR3 covers 15 residues. Germline V gene sequence: CDR1 LGHNA, CDR2 YNFKEQ. The CDR3 bases are TGTGCCAGCAGCCAAGATGGGCAGGGGGATCAGCCCCAGCATTTT. Encoded protein: CASSQDGQGDQPQHF.

The CDR3 bases are TGTGCCAGCAGCTCGGACAGACACTACGAGCAGTACGTC. Translation gives CASSSDRHYEQYV. The J gene is TRBJ2-7, the V gene TRBV7-9; possible D gene TRBD1, 6 bases. Trimming cost V 4 bases and J 3 bases, with 10 bases left between them. The CDR3 contains 13 residues. Germline-derived CDR1 and CDR2 are SEHNR and FQNEAQ (reference sequence).

The J gene is TRBJ1-2, the V gene TRBV19; D possibly corresponds to TRBD1 (5 bases). The V gene's germline CDR1 is LNHDA and CDR2 SQIVND (reference sequence). This CDR3 is built from 13 residues. The V end lost 4 bases, the J end lost 2 bases, and 8 bases lay between the germline ends. In DNA form, the CDR3 reads TGTGCCAGTAGTAAGGACAAGAACTATGGCTACACCTTC. This codes for CASSKDKNYGYTF. Supplemented by reference TRBV19 and TRBJ1-2, the full variable domain reads DGGITQSPKYLFRKEGQNVTLSCEQNLNHDAMYWYRQDPGQGLRLIYYSQIVNDFQKGDIAEGYSVSREKKESFPLTVTSAQKNPTAFYLCASSKDKNYGYTFGSGTRLTVV.

V gene TRBV4-3 combines with J gene TRBJ2-1; TRBD2 might be the D (5 bases). Trimming cost V 1 base and J 8 bases, with 12 bases left between them. Germline V gene data show CDR1 as LGHNA and CDR2 as YSLEER. The length of the CDR3 is 14 residues. Written as DNA, the CDR3 is TGCGCCAGCAGCCAAGCGGGGATTTCTTATGAGCAGTTCTTC. Translating gives CASSQAGISYEQFF.

This clone was seen only once. The chain employs TRBV10-3 and TRBJ2-7, with 8 bases aligning to TRBD1. The CDR3 consists of 13 residues. After removal of 4 bases from V and 5 bases from J, the junction contained 4 bases not matched to a gene. Germline lookup yields CDR1 ENHRY and CDR2 SYGVKD. The CDR3 bases are TGTGCCATCAGTGGGACAGGGACCCACGAGCAGTACTTC. Amino acid sequence: CAISGTGTHEQYF.

The chain joins TRBV19 to TRBJ2-3; unclear D gene. There are 14 residues in the CDR3. CDR1 and CDR2 (germline): LNHDA, SQIVND (reference sequence). V was shortened by 1 base and J by 4 bases, with 9 bases between the two germline ends. The CDR3 DNA reads TGTGCCAGTAGTATAGTATTTAGAGCAGATACGCAGTATTTT. The encoded protein is CASSIVFRADTQYF. The full variable domain, completed using reference TRBV19 and TRBJ2-3, is DGGITQSPKYLFRKEGQNVTLSCEQNLNHDAMYWYRQDPGQGLRLIYYSQIVNDFQKGDIAEGYSVSREKKESFPLTVTSAQKNPTAFYLCASSIVFRADTQYFGPGTRLTVL.

The J gene is TRBJ1-1, the V gene TRBV4-1, with 9 bases fitting TRBD1. This CDR3 has 17 amino acids. Germline assignment: CDR1 MGHRA and CDR2 YSYEKL. The junction had 12 bases not matched to a gene; V was cut back by 2 bases and J by 5 bases. For the CDR3, the DNA is TGCGCCAGCAGCCAATACTTCTCCCGGGACAGGGATACTGAAGCTTTCTTT. Translating gives CASSQYFSRDRDTEAFF.

This clone was detected a few times. The rearrangement joins TRBV7-7 to TRBJ1-2, with 7 bases that match TRBD1. Germline V gene data show CDR1 as SSHAT and CDR2 as FNYEAQ (reference sequence). V dropped 3 bases and J dropped 2; count of bases not matched to a gene: 9. This CDR3 contains 16 residues. CDR3 residues: CASSFLARGNNYGYTF. The CDR3 DNA sequence: TGTGCCAGCAGCTTCCTAGCCAGGGGGAACAACTATGGCTACACCTTC.

There are a few counts of this clone. The chain joins TRBV6-5 to TRBJ2-1; D call uncertain. Germline CDR1 MNHEY, CDR2 SVGAGI. V was cut by 1 base and J by 5 bases, with 3 bases left in between. This CDR3 comprises 12 residues. Here the CDR3 reads CASSYYNNEQFF. The CDR3 coding sequence is TGTGCCAGCAGTTACTATAACAATGAGCAGTTCTTC.

The chain uses TRBV9 and TRBJ2-7; TRBD1 aligns across 10 bases. V shed 3 bases and J 6 bases; nucleotides not matched to a gene: 6. CDR1 and CDR2 from the germline V gene are SGDLS and YYNGEE. This CDR3 comprises 14 residues. CDR3 bases: TGTGCCAGCAGCGGGACAGGGGGTGAGCGCGAGCAGTACTTC. This sequence encodes CASSGTGGEREQYF.

V is TRBV5-6 and J is TRBJ2-2; TRBD2 matches 11 bases. CDR3 length: 15 amino acids. Trimming removed 5 bases from V and 5 bases from J; junction bases left unmatched: 5. Germline V gene data show CDR1 as SGHDT and CDR2 as YYEEEE. CDR3 region: CASRRGTSGTGELFF. The CDR3 region has the DNA TGTGCCAGCAGACGGGGGACTAGCGGAACCGGGGAGCTGTTTTTT. The full variable domain, rest sourced from reference TRBV5-6 and TRBJ2-2, is DAGVTQSPTHLIKTRGQQVTLRCSPKSGHDTVSWYQQALGQGPQFIFQYYEEEERQRGNFPDRFSGHQFPNYSSELNVNALLLGDSALYLCASRRGTSGTGELFFGEGSRLTVL.

The genes are TRBV6-4 and TRBJ1-1; no reliable D call. The CDR3 totals 12 residues. V dropped 8 bases and J dropped 1 base, with 8 bases sitting between them. Germline lookup yields CDR1 MRHNA and CDR2 SNTAGT. CDR3 amino acids: CASLQQNTEAFF. As DNA, the CDR3 is TGTGCCAGCTTACAGCAGAACACTGAAGCTTTCTTT.

The rearrangement links TRBV28 to TRBJ1-1; no definite D call. CDR3 size: 12 residues. Germline V gene sequence: CDR1 MDHEN, CDR2 SYDVKM. The V gene lost 7 bases and the J gene lost 3 bases, with 9 bases spanning the gap. CDR3: CASTPPDTEAFF. The CDR3 nucleotides read TGTGCCAGCACCCCCCCAGACACTGAAGCTTTCTTT.

V usage is TRBV4-3 and J usage is TRBJ1-3; 8 bases match TRBD1. V lost 0 bases to trimming and J lost 2 bases; unmatched junction nucleotides: 18. From germline, CDR1 is LGHNA and CDR2 YSLEER. CDR3 length equals 21 residues. The CDR3 coding sequence is TGCGCCAGCAGCCAAGATCTGGTTGGCGACAGGGGACTTTTCGCTGGAAACACCATATATTTT. Translating it yields CASSQDLVGDRGLFAGNTIYF.

This sequence joins TRBV11-3 and TRBJ2-5; the match to TRBD1 covers 11 bases. This CDR3 is 13 amino acids long. V trimming: 5 bases; J trimming: 7 bases; junction bases outside the gene matches: 3. Germline CDR1 SGHNT, CDR2 YENEEA. CDR3 in DNA: TGTGCCAGCAGCCCAGGGACAGGGGGGACCCAGTACTTC. It codes for CASSPGTGGTQYF.

The chain recombines TRBV2 with TRBJ1-5, with 10 nucleotides matching TRBD1. The CDR3 runs to 14 residues. V trimming: 7 bases; J trimming: 5 bases; junction bases outside the gene matches: 5. Germline CDR1 and CDR2: SNHLY and FYNNEI. CDR3: CASTGDRGYQPQHF. The CDR3 bases are TGTGCCAGCACGGGGGACAGGGGCTATCAGCCCCAGCATTTT.

This clone was observed a single time. This chain connects TRBV28 to TRBJ2-3; TRBD2 agrees at 7 bases. CDR1 is MDHEN, CDR2 SYDVKM, per germline. The length of the CDR3 is 15 residues. V gave up 3 bases and J gave up 9 bases; unmatched junction bases: 12. The CDR3, as DNA: TGTGCCAGCAGTTTGAGACTAGCTCGGATGTTAACGCAGTATTTT. Translation: CASSLRLARMLTQYF.

The gene calls are TRBV2 and TRBJ1-6, with 7 bases fitting TRBD1. The germline V gene has CDR1 SNHLY and CDR2 FYNNEI. CDR3 length: 13 amino acids. J gave up 7 bases and V 5 bases, and 2 bases lay outside the gene matches. The CDR3 DNA follows: TGTGCCAGCAGTCGGGACAGCAATTCACCCCTCCACTTT. Translated: CASSRDSNSPLHF.